Listed here is a single T cell receptor beta chain. This entry is derived from a study of CD8+CD57+ T cells in acquired aplastic anemia. Study-wide background: When averaged, DNA from sorted CD4+ and CD8+ cells came to approximately 3.2 ug.

Germline V gene lookup returns CDR1 SNHLY and CDR2 FYNNEI. Between the trimmed V and J ends, which lost 3 bases and 7 bases, there was a span of 7 bases. The CDR3 is made up of 11 amino acids. For CDR3 and TCR beta VDJ profiling, genomic DNA was the template used. TCRdb analysed the reads with MiXCR anew, one entry per CDR3 protein. The sample yields some 150,000 distinct CDR3 sequences, 41% seen once. The clonotype originates from a human donor in good health, serving as a control. The gene calls are TRBV2 and TRBJ2-7; a weak D match, TRBD2 (5 bases). The sample taken for sequencing was sorted CD4+, CD8+, or CD8+CD57+ T cells (not recorded which) from PBMCs. The CDR3 spells CASSDPGEQYF. The CDR3 nucleotides are TGTGCCAGCAGTGACCCGGGGGAGCAGTACTTC. Supplemented by reference TRBV2 and TRBJ2-7, the full variable domain reads EPEVTQTPSHQVTQMGQEVILRCVPISNHLYFYWYRQILGQKVEFLVSFYNNEISEKSEIFDDQFSVERPDGSNFTLKIRSTKLEDSAMYFCASSDPGEQYFGPGTRLTVT.